This passage covers 21 T cell receptor beta chains from one sample sequenced in a study of neurological immune-mediated disorders. MiXCR, applied by TCRdb to the 5' RACE reads, yields one record per CDR3 protein. The sample holds 70,000 to 95,000 distinct CDR3 sequences, around an eighth seen once. Source material: PBMCs. The receptors stem from a woman between 50 and 59 years old in good health.

This clonotype was seen many times. The chain is built from TRBV20-1 and TRBJ2-7, with D perhaps matching TRBD1 or TRBD2 (6 bases each). Germline V CDR1 and CDR2: DFQATT, SNEGSKA (reference sequence). V dropped 1 base and J dropped 6 bases, with 22 bases sitting between them. There are 16 residues in the CDR3. The CDR3 DNA sequence: TGCAGTGCTAGAGGGGGGCTAGCGAGGTCTACGGGCGAGCAGTACTTC. Amino acids: CSARGGLARSTGEQYF.

For this clonotype: The junction departs from the called germline gene at one end, perhaps through a read error. The gene calls are TRBV5-5 and TRBJ1-5, with unresolved D. CDR1 SGHKS and CDR2 YYEKEE come from the germline V gene (reference sequence). The CDR3 runs to 15 residues. Here the CDR3 DNA reads TGTGCCAGCAGCTTGTCAGTGTATAGCAATCATCCCCAGCATTTT. Protein product: CASSLSVYSNHPQHF.

This clonotype was found many times. This chain joins TRBV20-1 and TRBJ2-7, with D possibly called TRBD1 or TRBD2 (6 bases each). The CDR3 is 15 residues long. V was pared by 0 bases and J by 2 bases, with 14 bases between. Germline values: CDR1 DFQATT, CDR2 SNEGSKA (reference sequence). For the CDR3, the DNA is TGCAGTGCTAGAGATTGGAGGGGGTCCGCCTACGAGCAGTACTTC. Protein: CSARDWRGSAYEQYF.

This clonotype was detected only a few times. The chain employs TRBV5-1 and TRBJ1-1; D not resolved. CDR1 and CDR2 from the germline V gene are SGHRS and YFSETQ. This CDR3 contains 14 residues. V lost 0 bases and J lost 1, with 7 bases in between. The chain's CDR3 is CASSLEPRNTEAFF. The CDR3 DNA reads as TGCGCCAGCAGCTTGGAGCCCAGGAACACTGAAGCTTTCTTT. Based on the CDR3 plus reference TRBV5-1 and TRBJ1-1, the full variable domain is KAGVTQTPRYLIKTRGQQVTLSCSPISGHRSVSWYQQTPGQGLQFLFEYFSETQRNKGNFPGRFSGRQFSNSRSEMNVSTLELGDSALYLCASSLEPRNTEAFFGQGTRLTVV.

This clonotype was seen at least ten times. V usage is TRBV7-9 and J usage is TRBJ2-2; D unclear. V was clipped by 5 bases and J by 8 bases, with 3 bases between them. The CDR3 is 10 amino acids. Germline V gives CDR1 SEHNR, CDR2 FQNEAQ (reference sequence). Written as DNA, the CDR3 is TGTGCCAGCAGCCTTGGGGAGCTGTTTTTT. Protein product: CASSLGELFF.

This clonotype was detected many times. This chain links TRBV5-1 with TRBJ1-2; 12 positions match TRBD1. J was trimmed by 7 bases and V by 0 bases; bases with no gene match: 10. This CDR3 has 17 residues. Germline CDR1 SGHRS, CDR2 YFSETQ. The CDR3, as DNA: TGCGCCAGCAGCTTGGTTGGGACAGGGGGCTCCAATCGTGGCTACACCTTC. Its protein is CASSLVGTGGSNRGYTF.

There are many counts of this clonotype. The genes are TRBV5-1 and TRBJ2-7; 10 nucleotides align to TRBD1. The germline V gene has CDR1 SGHRS and CDR2 YFSETQ. The CDR3 extends over 14 amino acids. The V segment lost 3 bases and the J segment 4 bases; nucleotides outside the gene matches: 4. This CDR3 reads CASSSGQGPYEQYF. CDR3 DNA sequence: TGCGCCAGCAGCTCGGGACAGGGGCCGTACGAGCAGTACTTC.

This clonotype was seen many times. The genes are TRBV20-1 and TRBJ1-1, with unresolved D. From germline, CDR1 is DFQATT and CDR2 SNEGSKA (reference sequence). The V end was cut by 5 bases, the J end by 1 base, with 11 bases between. This CDR3 has 13 residues. The CDR3 is CSARHTGNTEAFF. In nucleotides, the CDR3 is TGCAGTGCTCGCCACACCGGGAACACTGAAGCTTTCTTT.

Many counts were recorded for this clonotype. The chain joins TRBV7-8 to TRBJ2-7; possible D gene TRBD1, 5 bases. The CDR3 contains 13 residues. Germline values: CDR1 SGHVS, CDR2 FQNEAQ. V shed 5 bases and J shed 6 bases, with 14 bases lying between them. CDR3 in amino acids: CASSRRELGEQYF. CDR3 coding DNA: TGTGCCAGCAGCCGCAGGGAATTAGGCGAGCAGTACTTC.

Concerning this clonotype: A read error may explain this, as a much larger clone is one base away. The rearrangement joins TRBV24-1 to TRBJ1-2, with D possibly TRBD1 on 6 matching bases. V lost 3 bases to trimming and J lost 2 bases, with 15 bases between them. CDR1 is KGHDR and CDR2 is SFDVKD in the germline V gene. The CDR3 has 16 amino acids. CDR3 in DNA: TGTGCCACCAGTGATCCCCGGGACATGGCCAACTATGGCTACACCTTC. Translated, it gives CATSDPRDMANYGYTF.

Ten or more counts support this clonotype. This rearrangement joins TRBV24-1 to TRBJ2-3, with 10 bases that match TRBD2. After removal of 1 base from V and 6 bases from J, the junction contained 3 bases not matched to a gene. CDR1 and CDR2 from the germline V gene are KGHDR and SFDVKD. The CDR3 spans 15 residues. The CDR3 sequence is CATSDFSSGSDTQYF. CDR3 nucleotide sequence: TGTGCCACCAGTGATTTTTCTAGCGGGAGTGATACGCAGTATTTT.

In this sample, this clonotype turned up many times. The chain is built from TRBV7-2 and TRBJ2-1; unclear D gene. The CDR3 extends over 12 amino acids. The V gene lost 10 bases and the J gene lost 7 bases, with 14 bases spanning the gap. From germline, CDR1 is SGHTA and CDR2 FQGNSA. The CDR3 loop is CATGSPENEQFF. CDR3 in DNA: TGTGCCACCGGGTCCCCGGAAAATGAGCAGTTCTTC.

This clonotype has more than one count but fewer than ten. The chain combines TRBV29-1 with TRBJ2-5, with D unresolved. The CDR3 contains 11 residues. In germline, CDR1 is SQVTM, CDR2 ANQGSEA. Trimming left V 5 bases short and J 9 bases short, with 13 bases between. Here the CDR3 reads CSVSVSGPQYF. The CDR3 DNA follows: TGCAGCGTTTCAGTTAGTGGTCCCCAGTACTTC.

This clonotype has at least ten counts. This chain uses TRBV5-1 with TRBJ2-6, with D unclear. Germline-derived CDR1 and CDR2 are SGHRS and YFSETQ. V lost 0 bases and J lost 0, with 1 base in between. The CDR3 extends over 14 amino acids. In nucleotides, the CDR3 is TGCGCCAGCAGCTTGGCCTCTGGGGCCAACGTCCTGACTTTC. Translation gives CASSLASGANVLTF.

In this sample, this clonotype turned up many times. This chain links TRBV20-1 with TRBJ1-2; a possible D gene is TRBD1 (6 bases). V was clipped by 2 bases and J by 3 bases, with 7 bases between them. The CDR3 runs to 12 residues. Germline lookup yields CDR1 DFQATT and CDR2 SNEGSKA (reference sequence). The CDR3 sequence: CSARNRDYGYTF. The CDR3, as DNA: TGCAGTGCTAGAAACAGGGACTATGGCTACACCTTC.

This clonotype occurred many times. The genes are TRBV12-3 or TRBV12-4 and TRBJ2-3; 7 bases are shared with TRBD1. The CDR3 runs to 16 residues. Trimming took 2 bases from V and 1 from J; bases not matched to a gene: 6. CDR3 in amino acids: CASSLIGGRGTDTQYF. In DNA form, the CDR3 reads TGTGCCAGCAGTTTAATAGGGGGCAGGGGCACAGATACGCAGTATTTT.

This clonotype appeared many times. V and J are TRBV11-3 and TRBJ2-5, with 9 bases identical to TRBD2. Germline V gene sequence: CDR1 SGHNT, CDR2 YENEEA. V was clipped by 5 bases and J by 1 base; unmatched bases: 5. The CDR3 runs 15 residues. CDR3 protein: CASSPPREGQETQYF. CDR3 nucleotide sequence: TGTGCCAGCAGCCCCCCGCGGGAGGGCCAAGAGACCCAGTACTTC.

As regards this clonotype: A much larger clone lies one base from this, so it may be a read error. V gene TRBV12-3 or TRBV12-4 combines with J gene TRBJ2-7; TRBD2 matches at 14 bases. This CDR3 is 17 amino acids long. The CDR3 loop is CASSSRPGLAGAYKQYF. CDR3 sequence (DNA): TGTGCCAGCAGTTCTAGACCGGGACTAGCGGGGGCCTACAAGCAGTACTTC.

This clonotype showed up many times. The chain's CDR3 is CASSPEGRASYGYTF. In DNA, the CDR3 is TGTGCCAGCAGCCCGGAGGGCAGGGCGTCTTATGGCTACACCTTC. The chain is built from TRBV3-1 and TRBJ1-2, with D possibly TRBD1 on 5 matching bases. V was shortened by 4 bases and J by 5 bases, with 17 bases between the two germline ends. Germline V gene sequence: CDR1 LGHDT, CDR2 YNNKEL (reference sequence). The CDR3 has 15 residues.

In the case of this clonotype: A much bigger clone sits one base away, suggesting this may be a read error. The V gene is TRBV6-1, the J gene TRBJ2-1; D uncertain. Trimming removed 1 base from V and 7 bases from J, with 20 bases in between. The CDR3 has 17 residues. Germline-derived CDR1 and CDR2 are MNHNS and SASEGT. In nucleotides, the CDR3 is TGTGCCAGCAGTGAAGGGAAATGGGTCGTGACGTGGAATGAGCAGTTCTTC. It is translated as CASSEGKWVVTWNEQFF.

The J gene is TRBJ2-1, the V gene TRBV10-2, with D uncertain. V was pared by 6 bases and J by 7 bases, with 13 bases between. Germline V gene data show CDR1 as WSHSY and CDR2 as SAAADI. The CDR3 covers 13 residues. The CDR3 region has the DNA TGCGCCAGCAGAGGTAGCTCCCAAAATGAGCAGTTCTTC. It translates to CASRGSSQNEQFF.